The T cell receptor (beta chain) described here comes from a study of tumor and adjacent non-tumor tissue in lung cancer. The template was RNA from unsorted bulk tissue. The normal lung tissue was taken more than 3 cm from the tumor edge. Between August and November 2014, newly diagnosed, chemotherapy-naive lung cancer patients underwent thoracic surgery in China. Notes on this clonotype: The junction and the germline gene differ at one end; a read error may be behind it.

Three rounds of nested PCR, following a modified ARM-PCR protocol, produced the TCRbeta library. TCRdb itself ran the multiplex PCR reads through MiXCR, one entry per CDR3 protein. This sample has over 40,000 distinct CDR3 sequences, with about 80% found just once. The sample consisted of distant non-tumor lung tissue. This TCR derives from a woman in her sixties with non-small cell lung cancer.

CDR3 loop: CTSSQDMSGKYTEAFF. CDR3 bases: TGCACCAGCAGCCAAGATATGTCAGGGAAGTACACTGAAGCTTTCTTT. The chain couples TRBV4-3 to TRBJ1-1; D is possibly TRBD1 (5 bases). From germline, CDR1 is LGHNA and CDR2 YSLEER. The CDR3 loop spans 16 amino acids.